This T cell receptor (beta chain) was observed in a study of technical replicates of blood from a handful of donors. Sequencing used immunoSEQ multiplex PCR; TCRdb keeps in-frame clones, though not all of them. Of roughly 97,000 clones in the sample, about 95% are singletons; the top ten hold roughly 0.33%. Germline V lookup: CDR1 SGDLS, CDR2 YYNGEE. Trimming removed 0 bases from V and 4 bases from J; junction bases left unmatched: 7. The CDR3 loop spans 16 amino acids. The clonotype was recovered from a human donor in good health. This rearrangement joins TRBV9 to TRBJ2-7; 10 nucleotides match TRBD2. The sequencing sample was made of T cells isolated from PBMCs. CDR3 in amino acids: CASSVGPLAGDYEQYF. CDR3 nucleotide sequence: TGTGCCAGCAGCGTAGGTCCGCTAGCGGGGGATTACGAGCAGTACTTC. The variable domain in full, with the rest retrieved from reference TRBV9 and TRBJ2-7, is DSGVTQTPKHLITATGQRVTLRCSPRSGDLSVYWYQQSLDQGLQFLIQYYNGEERAKGNILERFSAQQFPDLHSELNLSSLELGDSALYFCASSVGPLAGDYEQYFGPGTRLTVT.